These 19 T cell receptor beta chains share one sample of origin, sequenced in a study of T cells expressing NK-cell markers. TCRdb re-called the 5' RACE reads; one entry per CDR3 protein, DNA not given. Here the sample table reports 450,000 to 600,000 distinct CDR3 sequences. Sequencing was performed on blood T cells: a sorted CD56 or NKG2C T cell subset, CD4+ or CD8+ T cells, or bulk PBMC T cells (not recorded which). All receptors come from a man younger than 35 in good health.

V usage is TRBV5-1 and J usage is TRBJ2-5; the D call from TCRdb, TRBD2, cannot be confirmed without DNA. This CDR3 region has 14 residues. Germline V gene lookup returns CDR1 SGHRS and CDR2 YFSETQ. The CDR3 loop reads CASSFVDLVETQYF.

V and J are TRBV12-3 or TRBV12-4 and TRBJ2-2; TCRdb's D call of TRBD2 is untestable without DNA. The CDR3 contains 19 residues. The CDR3 region is CASSSGLAGGLSNTGELFF.

The chain links TRBV2 to TRBJ2-1; with no DNA, the TCRdb D assignment of TRBD2 cannot be verified. This CDR3 spans 14 amino acids. CDR1 and CDR2 (germline): SNHLY, FYNNEI. CDR3 sequence reads: CASSVSGIYNEQFF.

The chain couples TRBV9 to TRBJ2-2; TCRdb's assignment of TRBD2 cannot be checked, as there is no DNA. CDR1 is SGDLS, CDR2 YYNGEE, per germline. The CDR3 runs to 15 residues. CDR3: CASSATGTSIGELFF.

The chain uses TRBV29-1 and TRBJ2-6; the TCRdb D gene call, TRBD2, has no DNA to confirm it. The CDR3 runs 15 residues. CDR1 is SQVTM and CDR2 is ANQGSEA in the germline V gene. CDR3 sequence reads: CSASGLSSGANVLTF.

The V gene is TRBV4-2, the J gene TRBJ1-5; TCRdb designates TRBD1, a call that cannot be tested without DNA. The CDR3 has 13 residues. Looked up from germline, CDR1 is LGHNA and CDR2 is YNFKEQ. The CDR3 sequence is CASSQEGQGPQHF.

This sequence joins TRBV5-1 and TRBJ2-1. This CDR3 has 14 residues. The germline V gene encodes CDR1 SGHRS and CDR2 YFSETQ. The CDR3 sequence: CASSPVGMGNEQFF.

CDR3 amino acids: CASSGRTGTVLSGANVLTF. V gene TRBV7-8 combines with J gene TRBJ2-6; TCRdb proposes TRBD2, but this gene call is untestable without DNA. Germline V gene data show CDR1 as SGHVS and CDR2 as FQNEAQ. This CDR3 is 19 amino acids long.

V and J are TRBV14 and TRBJ2-1. The CDR3 spans 15 residues. The V gene's germline CDR1 is SGHDN and CDR2 FVKESK. The CDR3 spells CASSQYSSNYNEQFF.

The genes are TRBV6-1 and TRBJ2-4. Germline V CDR1 and CDR2: MNHNS, SASEGT. This CDR3 contains 14 residues. CDR3 amino acids: CASSGGNGKNIQYF.

The genes are TRBV6-5 and TRBJ2-5; TCRdb returns TRBD2, unconfirmable since there is no DNA. In germline, CDR1 is MNHEY, CDR2 SVGAGI. CDR3 length: 15 amino acids. CDR3: CASSYSTAGQETQYF.

The chain recombines TRBV12-3 or TRBV12-4 with TRBJ2-3. The CDR3 contains 15 residues. CDR3 region: CASSLRPVSTDTQYF.

This sequence joins TRBV4-2 and TRBJ2-7; TCRdb's D call, TRBD1, is unchecked because there is no DNA. The CDR3 has 15 amino acids. From germline, CDR1 is LGHNA and CDR2 YNFKEQ. The CDR3 sequence is CASSQGIQVPTEQYF.

The rearrangement uses TRBV20-1 and TRBJ2-1; TCRdb indicates TRBD1, and absent DNA this call remains unverified. Germline CDR1 reads DFQATT; CDR2 reads SNEGSKA (reference sequence). The CDR3 is 18 residues long. The CDR3 region is CSASVGQGRPAYYNEQFF.

The chain recombines TRBV7-9 with TRBJ1-1; lacking DNA, the TRBD1 call made by TCRdb goes unchecked. This CDR3 comprises 15 residues. Germline CDR1 reads SEHNR; CDR2 reads FQNEAQ (reference sequence). The CDR3 reads CASSSRTGNNTEAFF.

The gene calls are TRBV28 and TRBJ2-1; TCRdb proposes TRBD2, but this gene call is untestable without DNA. This CDR3 region has 16 residues. Germline lookup yields CDR1 MDHEN and CDR2 SYDVKM. This chain's CDR3 is CASSRLAGTPYNEQFF.

V and J are TRBV7-9 and TRBJ2-3. The CDR3 runs 16 residues. Germline CDR1 reads SEHNR; CDR2 reads FQNEAQ (reference sequence). This CDR3 reads CASRIAGATSTDTQYF.

The J gene is TRBJ2-5, the V gene TRBV6-1; with no DNA, the TCRdb D assignment of TRBD2 cannot be verified. In germline, CDR1 is MNHNS, CDR2 SASEGT. CDR3 size: 15 residues. This CDR3 reads CASRGLAGGRETQYF.

The genes are TRBV7-2 and TRBJ2-1. Looked up from germline, CDR1 is SGHTA and CDR2 is FQGNSA. This CDR3 contains 15 residues. The CDR3 here is CASSLRRTQKDEQFF.